The 18 T cell receptor beta chains reported below all come from one sample, sequenced in a study of T cells in Graves' hyperthyroidism and ophthalmopathy. TCR beta CDR3 regions were amplified from RNA. Primed by the HTBI set, a first-round RT-PCR was run on the TCR CDR3. Each CDR3 protein gets one entry after TCRdb re-called the multiplex PCR reads with MiXCR. The sample records around 350,000 distinct CDR3 sequences, approximately 13% being singletons. The sample taken for sequencing was blood. Receptor source: a woman under 30 with Graves' hyperthyroidism.

In its sample, this clonotype was seen a few times. Germline is not matched at one junction end, which may reflect a read error. The chain employs TRBV29-1 and TRBJ2-7; 7 positions match TRBD1. The CDR3 is 15 residues long. Looked up from germline, CDR1 is SQVTM and CDR2 is ANQGSEA. CDR3 region: CSAEDQGTETYEQYF. CDR3 DNA: TGCAGCGCTGAAGACCAGGGGACAGAGACCTACGAGCAGTACTTC.

This clonotype was detected many times. The chain recombines TRBV28 with TRBJ1-4; 12 bases match TRBD1. The trim removed 6 bases at V and 8 bases at J, leaving 4 bases unmatched. The CDR3 has 14 amino acids. CDR1 is MDHEN, CDR2 SYDVKM, per germline. The CDR3 here is CASRGQGAGEKLFF. Here the CDR3 DNA reads TGTGCCAGCAGGGGACAGGGGGCAGGGGAAAAACTGTTTTTT.

In its sample, this clonotype was seen once. A much bigger clone sits one base away, suggesting this may be a read error. This chain links TRBV30 with TRBJ2-5; a possible D gene is TRBD1 (5 bases). The V gene's germline CDR1 is GTSNPN and CDR2 SVGIG (reference sequence). CDR3 size: 13 residues. Between the trimmed V and J ends, which lost 5 bases and 2 bases, there was a span of 12 bases. This chain's CDR3 is CAWWGHLQETQYF. In DNA, the CDR3 is TGTGCCTGGTGGGGCCACCTTCAAGAGACCCAGTACTTC.

This chain links TRBV30 with TRBJ1-2; no clear D gene. Germline V lookup: CDR1 GTSNPN, CDR2 SVGIG (reference sequence). The V and J ends lost 3 bases and 2 bases respectively, with 19 bases between them. The CDR3 sequence is 16 residues long. The CDR3, as DNA: TGTGCCTGGAGCCTACTAAGTAGCCGGGAAAACTATGGCTACACCTTC. It encodes CAWSLLSSRENYGYTF. Filled out from reference TRBV30 and TRBJ1-2, the complete variable domain reads SQTIHQWPATLVQPVGSPLSLECTVEGTSNPNLYWYRQAAGRGLQLLFYSVGIGQISSEVPQNLSASRPQDRQFILSSKKLLLSDSGFYLCAWSLLSSRENYGYTFGSGTRLTVV.

A few counts support this clonotype. This chain joins TRBV19 and TRBJ2-2; possibly TRBD1 or TRBD2 for D (5 bases each). From germline, CDR1 is LNHDA and CDR2 SQIVND (reference sequence). The CDR3 is made up of 16 amino acids. The ends were cut back, 6 bases at V and 6 bases at J, with 20 bases in the middle. DNA of the CDR3: TGTGCCAGTAGCAATATCGGAAAGGGACCACCCGGGGAGCTGTTTTTT. This translates into CASSNIGKGPPGELFF.

In this sample, this clonotype turned up a few times. CDR3 region: CASSEEAPLNSPLHF. The DNA of the CDR3 is TGTGCCAGCAGTGAGGAGGCACCACTAAATTCACCCCTCCACTTT. The rearrangement joins TRBV2 to TRBJ1-6; D unresolved. Germline loops: CDR1 SNHLY, CDR2 FYNNEI. V was cut by 3 bases and J by 7 bases, with 13 bases left in between. The CDR3 covers 15 residues. The whole variable domain, filled in from reference TRBV2 and TRBJ1-6, reads EPEVTQTPSHQVTQMGQEVILRCVPISNHLYFYWYRQILGQKVEFLVSFYNNEISEKSEIFDDQFSVERPDGSNFTLKIRSTKLEDSAMYFCASSEEAPLNSPLHFGNGTRLTVT.

This clonotype was seen many times. The chain uses TRBV28 and TRBJ2-5, with 10 nucleotides matching TRBD2. The CDR3 is 15 amino acids. Germline loops: CDR1 MDHEN, CDR2 SYDVKM. The J segment lost 4 bases and the V segment lost 2 bases, leaving 4 bases of the junction unmatched. CDR3 coding DNA: TGTGCCAGCAGTTTAAGGCTAGCGGGAGTAGAGACCCAGTACTTC. Amino acid sequence: CASSLRLAGVETQYF.

The sample holds many counts of this clonotype. The chain combines TRBV29-1 with TRBJ2-5; D perhaps matches TRBD2 (5 bases). This CDR3 comprises 14 residues. Germline CDR1 and CDR2: SQVTM and ANQGSEA. Trimming stripped 8 bases from V and 3 bases from J, with 19 bases between. The chain's CDR3 is CSFNGEKWEETQYF. The DNA for the CDR3 is TGCAGCTTTAATGGGGAGAAATGGGAAGAGACCCAGTACTTC.

In its sample, this clonotype was seen many times. The V call is TRBV6-1, the J call TRBJ2-7; 10 nucleotides match TRBD2. V dropped 10 bases and J dropped 5; count of bases not matched to a gene: 20. The length of the CDR3 is 17 residues. Per germline, CDR1 MNHNS and CDR2 SASEGT. CDR3 nucleotides: TGTGCCACTTTTCAGGGCCTAGCGGGAGATAAGCGGGACGAGCAGTACTTC. Amino acid sequence: CATFQGLAGDKRDEQYF.

In this sample, this clonotype turned up many times. The rearrangement joins TRBV18 to TRBJ2-7; no firm D call. Trimming shortened V by 2 bases and J by 5 bases, and 10 bases separated the two germline ends. The CDR3 length is 13 residues. The germline CDR1 and CDR2 sequences are KGHSH and LQKENI. Written as DNA, the CDR3 is TGTGCCAGCTCACCAGGTCCCAGGAACGAGCAGTACTTC. Its translation is CASSPGPRNEQYF.

This clonotype occurred many times. V and J are TRBV27 and TRBJ2-7, with TRBD1 matching 7 bases. From germline, CDR1 is MNHEY and CDR2 SMNVEV (reference sequence). The V gene end was trimmed by 4 bases and the J gene end by 2 bases; junction bases not matched to a gene: 5. The CDR3 totals 14 residues. The CDR3 loop reads CASSSVDRTYEQYF. In DNA, the CDR3 is TGTGCCAGCAGTTCGGTGGACAGGACCTACGAGCAGTACTTC.

There are many counts of this clonotype. The genes are TRBV7-3 and TRBJ2-1; 9 bases map to TRBD1. Germline V lookup: CDR1 SGHTA, CDR2 FQGTGA. CDR3 length: 17 residues. V lost 5 bases to trimming and J lost 7 bases; unmatched junction nucleotides: 15. CDR3 bases: TGTGCCAGCAGCCCCATCGGGGACAGGGTTAGGGGGAATGAGCAGTTCTTC. It codes for CASSPIGDRVRGNEQFF.

This clonotype was found a few times. The CDR3 protein is CASISNGGSYNEQFF. The CDR3 DNA follows: TGTGCCAGCATTTCGAACGGTGGCTCCTACAATGAGCAGTTCTTC. The rearrangement uses TRBV2 and TRBJ2-1; D remains unclear. V was trimmed by 7 bases and J by 0 bases, leaving 13 bases between them. The CDR3 consists of 15 residues. Germline values: CDR1 SNHLY, CDR2 FYNNEI.

There are many counts of this clonotype. The chain employs TRBV7-9 and TRBJ2-5; D is undetermined. Trimming cost V 1 base and J 0 bases, with 6 bases left between them. The CDR3 has 14 residues. Germline CDR1 is SEHNR and CDR2 is FQNEAQ (reference sequence). This CDR3 is CASSLGLDQETQYF. The CDR3, as DNA: TGTGCCAGCAGCTTAGGTCTAGACCAAGAGACCCAGTACTTC.

This clonotype showed up many times. The chain uses TRBV9 and TRBJ2-3; tentatively, D is TRBD2 (6 bases). The CDR3 consists of 18 residues. The germline CDR1 and CDR2 sequences are SGDLS and YYNGEE. V was shortened by 2 bases and J by 4 bases, with 23 bases between the two germline ends. The CDR3 loop reads CASSVATSGTSGADTQYF. For the CDR3, the DNA is TGTGCCAGCAGCGTCGCAACCTCCGGGACTTCCGGCGCAGATACGCAGTATTTT.

This clonotype was seen a handful of times. With a much larger clone just one base away, this may be a read error. The chain has TRBV3-1 and TRBJ1-3, with D tentatively TRBD1 (5 bases). Trimming removed 4 bases from V and 2 bases from J, with 9 bases in between. CDR1 and CDR2 (germline): LGHDT, YNNKEL (reference sequence). This CDR3 comprises 14 residues. The CDR3 nucleotides are TGTGCCAGCAGCCGAGCGGGGGCTGGAAACACCATATATTTT. It yields the protein CASSRAGAGNTIYF.

This clonotype was seen at least ten times. This chain connects TRBV6-1 to TRBJ2-7; a possible D gene is TRBD2 (6 bases). Germline V gene data show CDR1 as MNHNS and CDR2 as SASEGT. Trimming shortened V by 8 bases and J by 6 bases, and 26 bases separated the two germline ends. CDR3 length: 16 amino acids. The CDR3 bases are TGTGCCAGCGCGCCACGAAACAGCAATCAAGCGGGCGAGCAGTACTTC. Protein product: CASAPRNSNQAGEQYF.

This clonotype was picked up many times. The gene calls are TRBV6-2 or TRBV6-3 and TRBJ2-5; 13 bases align to TRBD2. Trimming cost V 4 bases and J 2 bases; bases outside gene matches: 7. CDR3 length: 17 residues. CDR1 MNHEY and CDR2 SVGEGT come from the germline V gene. The CDR3 loop reads CASSFGLAGVGQETQYF. The CDR3 coding sequence is TGTGCCAGCAGTTTCGGACTAGCGGGGGTTGGGCAAGAGACCCAGTACTTC.